A single sample is the source of the 32 T cell receptor beta chains below, sequenced in a study of early T cells in non-severe SARS-CoV-2 infection. TCRdb passed the 5' RACE reads through MiXCR, listing each CDR3 protein once. The data contain over 95,000 distinct CDR3 sequences, approximately 15% of them seen just once; the ten biggest clones take up 1.3%. What was sequenced was whole blood. The source of these receptors is an adult who was a healthcare worker with PCR-confirmed SARS-CoV-2 infection or an uninfected control (not recorded which).

The table lists this clonotype with a few counts. The V and J genes are TRBV27 and TRBJ2-7, with a weak D call TRBD1 (5 bases). This CDR3 is 14 amino acids long. The ends were cut back, 6 bases at V and 5 bases at J, with 17 bases in the middle. CDR1 is MNHEY and CDR2 is SMNVEV in the germline V gene (reference sequence). The CDR3 DNA sequence: TGTGCCAGCAGAAGGACCTTACAGGAACACGAGCAGTACTTC. Amino acids: CASRRTLQEHEQYF.

This rearrangement joins TRBV27 to TRBJ2-7, with D perhaps matching TRBD1 (8 bases). CDR1 is MNHEY and CDR2 is SMNVEV in the germline V gene (reference sequence). V was clipped by 3 bases and J by 3 bases, with 12 bases between them. There are 14 residues in the CDR3. Here the CDR3 reads CASSFTGGGYEQYF. CDR3 DNA sequence: TGTGCCAGCAGTTTTACAGGGGGGGGCTACGAGCAGTACTTC.

This clonotype was seen a few times. This chain joins TRBV15 and TRBJ2-1; D may be TRBD1 (5 bases). The length of the CDR3 is 14 residues. The germline V gene has CDR1 LNHNV and CDR2 YYDKDF (reference sequence). V lost 3 bases to trimming and J lost 4 bases, with 10 bases between them. The CDR3 bases are TGTGCCACCAGCAGGAGCAGGGCTTACAATGAGCAGTTCTTC. Translated: CATSRSRAYNEQFF.

The V and J genes are TRBV7-9 and TRBJ2-5; D is uncertain. Per the germline V gene, CDR1 is SEHNR and CDR2 is FQNEAQ (reference sequence). The V end was cut by 5 bases, the J end by 4 bases, with 14 bases between. CDR3 size: 14 residues. CDR3 in DNA: TGTGCCAGCAGCCGAGATAGGTCATCAGAGACCCAGTACTTC. Translated, it gives CASSRDRSSETQYF.

This clonotype was found a few times. The chain is built from TRBV11-2 and TRBJ1-2; TRBD1 is a possible D gene (6 bases). The CDR3 consists of 12 residues. Trimming shortened V by 5 bases and J by 13 bases, and 17 bases separated the two germline ends. CDR1 and CDR2 from the germline V gene are SGHAT and FQNNGV. This CDR3 is CASSQKGQSGTF. Here the CDR3 DNA reads TGTGCCAGCAGCCAAAAGGGACAATCCGGCACCTTC.

V is TRBV27 and J is TRBJ1-1; D uncertain. Trimming removed 7 bases from V and 1 base from J, with 10 bases in between. Germline V gives CDR1 MNHEY, CDR2 SMNVEV (reference sequence). The CDR3 consists of 13 residues. Here the CDR3 reads CASTEIGNTEAFF. The CDR3 bases are TGTGCCAGCACTGAGATTGGGAACACTGAAGCTTTCTTT.

The chain joins TRBV20-1 to TRBJ2-4, with 12 bases identical to TRBD2. Germline values: CDR1 DFQATT, CDR2 SNEGSKA (reference sequence). V shed 6 bases, J shed 6 bases, and the junction held 21 bases outside the gene matches. The CDR3 has 19 residues. The CDR3 bases are TGCAGTGCGAAGGCGCCCCTAGCGGGAGGGACTGGGTCCCCAAACATTCAGTACTTC. This codes for CSAKAPLAGGTGSPNIQYF.

This sequence joins TRBV3-1 and TRBJ1-1; TRBD1 is a possible D gene (5 bases). Trimming pared 7 bases from V and 0 bases from J, leaving 9 bases between. The germline V gene encodes CDR1 LGHDT and CDR2 YNNKEL (reference sequence). The CDR3 totals 13 residues. CDR3 region: CASIGTVNTEAFF. The DNA for the CDR3 is TGTGCCAGCATCGGGACGGTGAACACTGAAGCTTTCTTT. The complete variable domain, with remaining parts taken from reference TRBV3-1 and TRBJ1-1, reads DTAVSQTPKYLVTQMGNDKSIKCEQNLGHDTMYWYKQDSKKFLKIMFSYNNKELIINETVPNRFSPKSPDKAHLNLHINSLELGDSAVYFCASIGTVNTEAFFGQGTRLTVV.

The V call is TRBV30, the J call TRBJ1-2, with D perhaps TRBD1 (5 bases). CDR3 length: 12 amino acids. Germline CDR1 GTSNPN, CDR2 SVGIG (reference sequence). CDR3 sequence (DNA): TGTGCAGGGACCGGGGTCCACTATGGCTACACCTTC. It is translated as CAGTGVHYGYTF.

V is TRBV29-1 and J is TRBJ2-1, with D possibly being TRBD1 or TRBD2 (5 bases each). Germline lookup yields CDR1 SQVTM and CDR2 ANQGSEA. The CDR3 runs 10 residues. V lost 7 bases and J 15 bases, leaving 16 bases between the germline ends. CDR3 in DNA: TGCAGCGGTGACGGGACCCCTAGGTTCTTC. It codes for CSGDGTPRFF.

This clonotype has just a few counts. The chain has TRBV6-2 or TRBV6-3 and TRBJ1-6; D gene unclear. This CDR3 is built from 15 residues. V was shortened by 0 bases and J by 9 bases, with 12 bases between the two germline ends. Germline V gene lookup returns CDR1 MNHEY and CDR2 SVGEGT. The CDR3 region is CASSYSLQVRSPLHF. The CDR3 nucleotides are TGTGCCAGCAGTTACTCGCTCCAGGTTCGTTCACCCCTCCACTTT.

This chain's CDR3 is CASSYSPGLGNQPQHF. In DNA, the CDR3 is TGTGCCAGCAGTTACAGCCCCGGGTTAGGCAATCAGCCCCAGCATTTT. The chain links TRBV6-2 or TRBV6-3 to TRBJ1-5; no definite D call. The CDR3 loop spans 16 amino acids. V was clipped by 2 bases and J by 2 bases, with 13 bases between them. The V gene's germline CDR1 is MNHEY and CDR2 SVGEGT.

This clonotype turned up a few times. The CDR3 bases are TGTGCCAGCAGACGAGGATATGGGGGTAGGGACACCGGGGAGCTGTTTTTT. Protein sequence: CASRRGYGGRDTGELFF. The chain combines TRBV6-5 with TRBJ2-2; D tentatively reads TRBD1 or TRBD2 (5 bases each). The ends were cut back, 6 bases at V and 3 bases at J, with 20 bases in the middle. The CDR3 loop spans 17 amino acids. Germline CDR1 reads MNHEY; CDR2 reads SVGAGI.

The gene calls are TRBV12-3 or TRBV12-4 and TRBJ2-4; 9 bases agree with TRBD1. CDR3 length equals 14 residues. The V gene end was trimmed by 6 bases and the J gene end by 9 bases; junction bases not matched to a gene: 9. The CDR3 protein is CASSPPGQGGIQYF. The CDR3, as DNA: TGTGCCAGCAGCCCCCCGGGACAGGGAGGCATTCAGTACTTC.

The genes are TRBV19 and TRBJ1-6; no reliable D call. CDR1 is LNHDA, CDR2 SQIVND, per germline (reference sequence). V was pared by 11 bases and J by 8 bases, with 10 bases between. CDR3 length equals 11 residues. CDR3 in amino acids: CASGPYSPLHF. The CDR3 nucleotides read TGTGCCTCTGGCCCCTATTCACCCCTCCACTTT.

The chain carries TRBV12-3 or TRBV12-4 and TRBJ1-6; D unclear. The ends were cut back, 5 bases at V and 8 bases at J, with 10 bases in the middle. The length of the CDR3 is 13 residues. The CDR3 DNA follows: TGTGCCAGCAGTCGAGACGGTGATTCACCCCTCCACTTT. Encoded protein: CASSRDGDSPLHF.

This clonotype appeared a few times. The rearrangement uses TRBV27 and TRBJ2-2, with D uncertain. The CDR3 has 12 amino acids. The V end was cut by 3 bases, the J end by 4 bases, with 3 bases between. The germline CDR1 and CDR2 sequences are MNHEY and SMNVEV (reference sequence). The CDR3 loop reads CASSLRTGELFF. The DNA of the CDR3 is TGTGCCAGCAGTTTGCGCACCGGGGAGCTGTTTTTT.

The rearrangement links TRBV10-3 to TRBJ2-1; D is tentatively TRBD1 or TRBD2 (8 bases each). CDR1 is ENHRY, CDR2 SYGVKD, per germline. The germline V and J ends were trimmed by 8 bases and 3 bases, with 23 bases remaining between them. The CDR3 is made up of 17 amino acids. The CDR3 protein is CAIGTGGRAGDYNEQFF. DNA of the CDR3: TGTGCCATCGGGACAGGAGGTAGAGCGGGGGACTACAATGAGCAGTTCTTC.

The rearrangement joins TRBV20-1 to TRBJ1-2; TRBD1 matches 7 bases. CDR3 length: 14 residues. Per germline, CDR1 DFQATT and CDR2 SNEGSKA (reference sequence). Trimming cost V 0 bases and J 4 bases; bases outside gene matches: 5. CDR3 bases: TGCAGTGCTAGAGACCGGGACAGATTCTATGGCTACACCTTC. Translation: CSARDRDRFYGYTF.

The chain has TRBV30 and TRBJ2-2, with 8 bases identical to TRBD1. The germline V gene encodes CDR1 GTSNPN and CDR2 SVGIG (reference sequence). This CDR3 has 16 amino acids. V dropped 3 bases and J dropped 0; count of bases not matched to a gene: 6. CDR3 sequence reads: CAWSGAGGANTGELFF. DNA of the CDR3: TGTGCCTGGAGCGGCGCAGGGGGCGCGAACACCGGGGAGCTGTTTTTT.

The chain couples TRBV5-5 to TRBJ1-1, with 7 positions matching TRBD1. The V segment lost 1 base and the J segment 2 bases; nucleotides outside the gene matches: 5. CDR3 length: 15 amino acids. Germline V gene data show CDR1 as SGHKS and CDR2 as YYEKEE (reference sequence). CDR3 residues: CASSLFPGGNTEAFF. CDR3 DNA sequence: TGTGCCAGCAGCTTGTTCCCAGGGGGAAACACTGAAGCTTTCTTT. The entire variable domain, with the rest obtained from reference TRBV5-5 and TRBJ1-1, is as follows: DAGVTQSPTHLIKTRGQQVTLRCSPISGHKSVSWYQQVLGQGPQFIFQYYEKEERGRGNFPDRFSARQFPNYSSELNVNALLLGDSALYLCASSLFPGGNTEAFFGQGTRLTVV.

This clonotype has a handful of counts. This rearrangement joins TRBV3-1 to TRBJ2-3; 7 bases line up with TRBD2. Germline assignment: CDR1 LGHDT and CDR2 YNNKEL (reference sequence). CDR3 size: 15 residues. Trimming took 6 bases from V and 1 from J; bases not matched to a gene: 7. CDR3 nucleotides: TGTGCCAGCAGGCTGAGCGGGATGGGCACAGATACGCAGTATTTT. Its translation is CASRLSGMGTDTQYF.

This clonotype was observed a few times. The chain carries TRBV13 and TRBJ1-2, with D possibly TRBD1 on 5 matching bases. Germline CDR1 reads PRHDT; CDR2 reads FYEKMQ (reference sequence). This CDR3 has 14 residues. V lost 2 bases and J lost 4, with 11 bases in between. The chain's CDR3 is CASSLQGEIYGYTF. CDR3 DNA: TGTGCCAGCAGCTTACAAGGGGAGATCTATGGCTACACCTTC.

This clonotype was detected once. The gene calls are TRBV7-2 and TRBJ2-5; no reliable D call. This CDR3 comprises 12 residues. The germline V and J ends were trimmed by 2 bases and 5 bases, with 6 bases remaining between them. Germline V gives CDR1 SGHTA, CDR2 FQGNSA. In DNA, the CDR3 is TGTGCCAGCAGCTTATATATTGAGACCCAGTACTTC. Translation: CASSLYIETQYF.

In this sample, this clonotype turned up a few times. V usage is TRBV9 and J usage is TRBJ2-2, with D perhaps TRBD1 (5 bases). The CDR3 runs to 13 residues. The ends were cut back, 1 base at V and 4 bases at J, with 5 bases in the middle. Germline assignment: CDR1 SGDLS and CDR2 YYNGEE. CDR3 loop: CASSVQGTGELFF. For the CDR3, the DNA is TGTGCCAGCAGCGTACAGGGCACCGGGGAGCTGTTTTTT.

The sample holds a few counts of this clonotype. This sequence joins TRBV20-1 and TRBJ2-1, with D possibly being TRBD2 (5 bases). Germline V CDR1 and CDR2: DFQATT, SNEGSKA (reference sequence). The CDR3 totals 15 residues. Trimming removed 4 bases from V and 4 bases from J, with 17 bases in between. The CDR3 region is CSATRGASAYNEQFF. Here the CDR3 DNA reads TGCAGTGCTACCCGGGGAGCGTCCGCGTACAATGAGCAGTTCTTC.

This clonotype was seen a few times. This sequence joins TRBV6-4 and TRBJ2-1; D gene uncertain. Between the trimmed V and J ends, which lost 0 bases and 0 bases, there was a span of 9 bases. The CDR3 is made up of 16 amino acids. Germline V gene data show CDR1 as MRHNA and CDR2 as SNTAGT. CDR3 sequence reads: CASSDSGGYSYNEQFF. CDR3 nucleotides: TGTGCCAGCAGTGACTCGGGTGGCTACTCCTACAATGAGCAGTTCTTC.

The chain employs TRBV18 and TRBJ2-1, with 13 nucleotides matching TRBD2. The germline CDR1 and CDR2 sequences are KGHSH and LQKENI. The CDR3 has 14 amino acids. The V segment lost 3 bases and the J segment 7 bases; nucleotides outside the gene matches: 0. This CDR3 reads CASSPGLAGNEQFF. CDR3 nucleotide sequence: TGTGCCAGCTCACCGGGACTAGCGGGAAATGAGCAGTTCTTC.

At least ten counts were recorded for this clonotype. The genes are TRBV19 and TRBJ2-7; 8 bases line up with TRBD1. V lost 3 bases, J lost 6 bases, and 7 bases stayed unmatched. Germline V gene data show CDR1 as LNHDA and CDR2 as SQIVND (reference sequence). The CDR3 runs 14 residues. The DNA of the CDR3 is TGTGCCAGTAGTATTGATGACAGGGGCGGCGAGCAGTACTTC. Its translation: CASSIDDRGGEQYF.

The table lists this clonotype with a few counts. The chain employs TRBV12-3 or TRBV12-4 and TRBJ2-4; 7 nucleotides match TRBD1. J was trimmed by 10 bases and V by 4 bases; bases with no gene match: 10. The CDR3 runs to 14 residues. The CDR3, as DNA: TGTGCCAGCAGTTCCACCACAGGGGTGGGAATTCAGTACTTC. Translated: CASSSTTGVGIQYF.

This chain uses TRBV5-6 with TRBJ2-4, with D possibly matching TRBD1 (6 bases). With 0 bases removed from V and 9 bases from J, the gap between germline ends came to 13 bases. Germline-derived CDR1 and CDR2 are SGHDT and YYEEEE. This CDR3 comprises 14 residues. The CDR3: CASSLGEQGSIQYF. The CDR3 DNA follows: TGTGCCAGCAGCTTGGGGGAACAGGGAAGCATTCAGTACTTC.

CDR3 bases: TGTGCCAGCAGTGAGCGACGGGACACCGGGGAGCTGTTTTTT. Translation: CASSERRDTGELFF. The V call is TRBV25-1, the J call TRBJ2-2; unclear D gene. Trimming removed 3 bases at V and 3 bases at J, with 8 bases between. Germline assignment: CDR1 MGHDK and CDR2 SYGVNS. The CDR3 loop spans 14 amino acids.